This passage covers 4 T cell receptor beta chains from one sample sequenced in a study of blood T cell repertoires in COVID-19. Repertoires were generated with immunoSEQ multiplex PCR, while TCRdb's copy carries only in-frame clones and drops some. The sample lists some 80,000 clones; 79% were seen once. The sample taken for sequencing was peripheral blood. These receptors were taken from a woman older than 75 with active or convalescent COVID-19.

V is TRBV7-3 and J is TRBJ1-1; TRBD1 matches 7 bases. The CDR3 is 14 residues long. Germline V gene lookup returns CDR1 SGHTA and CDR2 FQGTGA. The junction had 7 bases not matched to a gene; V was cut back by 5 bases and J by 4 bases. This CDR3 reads CASSRDRDSTEAFF. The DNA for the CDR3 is TGTGCCAGCAGCCGAGACAGGGACAGCACTGAAGCTTTCTTT.

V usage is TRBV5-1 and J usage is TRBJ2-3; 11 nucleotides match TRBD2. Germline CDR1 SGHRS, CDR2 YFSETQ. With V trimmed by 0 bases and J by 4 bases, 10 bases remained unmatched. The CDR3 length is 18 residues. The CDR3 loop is CASSLGLAGGPIADTQYF. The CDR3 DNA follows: TGCGCCAGCAGCTTGGGGTTAGCGGGAGGGCCGATCGCAGATACGCAGTATTTT.

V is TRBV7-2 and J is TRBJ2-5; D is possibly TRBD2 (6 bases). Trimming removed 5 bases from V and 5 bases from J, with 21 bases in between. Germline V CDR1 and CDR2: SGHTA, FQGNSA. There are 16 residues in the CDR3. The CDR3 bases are TGTGCCAGCAGCGACGGGAGCCCCGGGGGTTATGAGACCCAGTACTTC. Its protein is CASSDGSPGGYETQYF.

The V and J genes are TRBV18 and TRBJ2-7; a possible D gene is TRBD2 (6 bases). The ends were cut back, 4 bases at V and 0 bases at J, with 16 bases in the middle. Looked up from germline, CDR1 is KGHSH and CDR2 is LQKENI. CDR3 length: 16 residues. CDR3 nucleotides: TGTGCCAGCTCACTCCGGAAGTTAGCGGACTCCTACGAGCAGTACTTC. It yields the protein CASSLRKLADSYEQYF.